The rows below give T cell receptor beta chains drawn from one sample of a study of shared clonotypes between healthy human individuals. Data came from immunoSEQ multiplex PCR; TCRdb stores just in-frame clones and leaves some out. The table records 2 million to 2.5 million clones, 95% of them present only once. Sequencing input: naive CD4+ T cells sorted from blood. All receptors derive from a man between 18 and 35 years old in good health. Both conserved end residues are part of each CDR3. D genes are given only for firm matches. Size tells how often a clone was seen (once, few, many) or the class of an expanded clone, and some rows leave it out.

TRBJ1-1 . TRBV10-3 15 . TGTGCCATCAGTGAGTCGATGATCAGGGATTCGGGAGCTTTCTTT CAISESMIRDSGAFF
TRBJ2-7 . TRBV18 15 once TGTGCCAGCTCACCTGACCCGACTAGCTCCTACGAGCAGTACTTC CASSPDPTSSYEQYF
TRBJ2-2 . TRBV19 19 . TGTGCCAGTAGTATACCCCTCCGCGAGATCCACCCGAACACCGGGGAGCTGTTTTTT CASSIPLREIHPNTGELFF
TRBJ2-7 TRBD1 TRBV9 14 . TGTGCCAGCAGCGTAGAACAGGGGGGCTACGAGCAGTACTTC CASSVEQGGYEQYF
TRBJ2-7 . TRBV9 18 . TGTGCCAGCAGCGCAGCCCCCGACAGGGAGGAGTATAGGGACGAGCAGTACTTC CASSAAPDREEYRDEQYF
TRBJ2-5 . TRBV11-2 14 once TGTGCCAGCAGCCGTCCCGGGGGATGGGAGACCCAGTACTTC CASSRPGGWETQYF
TRBJ2-3 . TRBV11-2 16 . TGTGCCAGCAGCTGGACGTTGACCACTAGCACAGATACGCAGTATTTT CASSWTLTTSTDTQYF
TRBJ2-1 . TRBV23-1 14 . TGCGCCAGCAGTCTTAAGCATCCGGGACCCAGGAGCGTCTTC CASSLKHPGPRSVF
TRBJ2-5 . TRBV5-1 13 . TGCGCCAGCAGCTTGCGTATTCAAGAGACCCAGTACTTC CASSLRIQETQYF
TRBJ2-7 TRBD1 TRBV4-1 18 . TGCGCCAGCAGCCAAGAGAGGGCCAGGGGGCGAAAGAGTTACGAGCAGTACTTC CASSQERARGRKSYEQYF
TRBJ2-3 TRBD2 TRBV5-1 15 . TGCGCCAGCAGCTTGGAAGCGGGAGGGCCCGATACGCAGTATTTT CASSLEAGGPDTQYF
TRBJ2-7 TRBD1 TRBV28 14 . TGTGCCAGCAGCTCCGGGACAGGGACCTACGAGCAGTACTTC CASSSGTGTYEQYF
TRBJ2-5 TRBD1 TRBV6-8 14 . TGTGCCAGCAGGGGGGACAGGGGTAAAGAGACCCAGTACTTC CASRGDRGKETQYF
TRBJ2-5 . TRBV10-1 16 . TGCGCCAGCAGCGGATCCCAAGGGACATCTCAAGAGACCCAGTACTTC CASSGSQGTSQETQYF